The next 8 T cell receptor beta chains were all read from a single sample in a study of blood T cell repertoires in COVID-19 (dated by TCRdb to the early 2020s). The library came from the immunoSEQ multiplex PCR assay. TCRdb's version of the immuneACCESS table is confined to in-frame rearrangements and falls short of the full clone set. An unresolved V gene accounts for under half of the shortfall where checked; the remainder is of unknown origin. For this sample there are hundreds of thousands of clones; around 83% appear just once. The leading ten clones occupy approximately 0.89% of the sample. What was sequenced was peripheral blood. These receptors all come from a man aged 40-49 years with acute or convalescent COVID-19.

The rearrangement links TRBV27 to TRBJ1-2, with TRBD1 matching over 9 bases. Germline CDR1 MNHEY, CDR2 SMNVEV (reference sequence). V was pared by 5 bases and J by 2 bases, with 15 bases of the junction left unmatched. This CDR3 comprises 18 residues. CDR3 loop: CASSPEDRGRGRNYGYTF. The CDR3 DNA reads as TGTGCCAGCAGTCCAGAGGACAGGGGCAGGGGTAGAAACTATGGCTACACCTTC.

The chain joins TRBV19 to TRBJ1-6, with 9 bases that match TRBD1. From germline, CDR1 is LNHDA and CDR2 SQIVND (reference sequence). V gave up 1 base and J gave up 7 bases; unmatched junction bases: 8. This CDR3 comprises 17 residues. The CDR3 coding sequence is TGTGCCAGTAGTATAGCCCGGGACAGGGCTCGCAATTCACCCCTCCACTTT. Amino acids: CASSIARDRARNSPLHF. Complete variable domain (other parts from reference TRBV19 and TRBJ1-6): DGGITQSPKYLFRKEGQNVTLSCEQNLNHDAMYWYRQDPGQGLRLIYYSQIVNDFQKGDIAEGYSVSREKKESFPLTVTSAQKNPTAFYLCASSIARDRARNSPLHFGNGTRLTVT.

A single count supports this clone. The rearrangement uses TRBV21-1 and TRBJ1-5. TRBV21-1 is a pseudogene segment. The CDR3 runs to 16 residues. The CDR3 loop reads CASSNREQDSNQPQHF. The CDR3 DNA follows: TGTGCCAGCAGCAACCGGGAACAAGATAGCAATCAGCCCCAGCATTTT.

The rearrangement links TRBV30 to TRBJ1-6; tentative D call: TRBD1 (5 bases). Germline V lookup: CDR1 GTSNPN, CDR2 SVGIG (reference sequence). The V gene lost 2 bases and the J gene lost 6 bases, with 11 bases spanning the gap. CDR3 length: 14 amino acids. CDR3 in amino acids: CAWSLRGGNSPLHF. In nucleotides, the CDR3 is TGTGCCTGGAGTCTACGGGGGGGTAATTCACCCCTCCACTTT. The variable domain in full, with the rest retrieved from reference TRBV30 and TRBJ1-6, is SQTIHQWPATLVQPVGSPLSLECTVEGTSNPNLYWYRQAAGRGLQLLFYSVGIGQISSEVPQNLSASRPQDRQFILSSKKLLLSDSGFYLCAWSLRGGNSPLHFGNGTRLTVT.

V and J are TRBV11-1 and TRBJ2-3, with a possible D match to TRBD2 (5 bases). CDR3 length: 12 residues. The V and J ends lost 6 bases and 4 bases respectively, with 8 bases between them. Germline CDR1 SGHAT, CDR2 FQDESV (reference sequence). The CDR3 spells CASRAEADTQYF. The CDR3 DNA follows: TGTGCCAGCAGGGCGGAGGCAGATACGCAGTATTTT.

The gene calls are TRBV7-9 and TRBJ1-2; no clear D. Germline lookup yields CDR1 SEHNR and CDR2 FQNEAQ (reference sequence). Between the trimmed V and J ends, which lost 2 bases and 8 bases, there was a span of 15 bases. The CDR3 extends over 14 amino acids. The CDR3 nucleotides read TGTGCCAGCAGCTTAAATTTCGGGCCGGGAGGCTACACCTTC. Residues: CASSLNFGPGGYTF.

Written as DNA, the CDR3 is TGTGCCACCCGTTCGACAGGGGAGGTAGAGACCCAGTACTTC. Its translation is CATRSTGEVETQYF. The chain uses TRBV15 and TRBJ2-5, with TRBD1 identical over 8 bases. This CDR3 region has 14 residues. Trimming cost V 8 bases and J 4 bases; bases outside gene matches: 9. CDR1 and CDR2 from the germline V gene are LNHNV and YYDKDF (reference sequence).

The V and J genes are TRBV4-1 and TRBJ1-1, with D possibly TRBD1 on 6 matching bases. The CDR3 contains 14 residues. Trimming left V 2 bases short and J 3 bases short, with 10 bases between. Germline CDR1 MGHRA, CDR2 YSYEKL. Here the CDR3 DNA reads TGCGCCAGCAGCCAATATGGGGGCGACACTGAAGCTTTCTTT. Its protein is CASSQYGGDTEAFF.